This TCR beta chain came from a study of blood T cells in healthy people across ages (dated by TCRdb to about 2015). For context, the study as a whole: Template switching captured roughly one uniquely barcoded TCR beta cDNA molecule per two T cells in model experiments. The study analyzed two additional independent replicas of 1 million unique cDNA reads from the same blood draw for two donors, one aged 18 to 30 and one aged 80 or older. The donors were divided into four age groups: young (average around 16 years), middle-aged (approximately 39), aged (roughly 66) and long-lived (approximately 74). To avoid experimental bias, donors of different ages were distributed randomly across sequencing lanes. To track age-related changes in TCR beta repertoire diversity, the study relied on deep sequencing normalized with unique cDNA molecular identifiers. General conclusions and limits of the study: Estimates of total diversity based on one million sequenced T cells were considered lower bounds and underestimates. Compared with the aged group, the long-lived group had more naive CD4+ T cells, fewer expanded clones and increased TCR diversity, suggesting age selection. The CMV infection status of donors was not known, potentially confounding age-related changes in expanded clonotypes. Because profiling used bulk unsorted PBMCs, naive and antigen-experienced compartments could not be compared conclusively. The percentage of naive T cells measured by flow cytometry correlated strongly with observed TCR beta diversity. Observed TCR beta diversity per million T cells fell roughly linearly with age, and a significant reduction was already apparent by age around 39.

The V end loses 3 bases and the J end loses 2 bases, and a stretch of 12 bases separates them. The CDR3 runs 14 residues from the cysteine to the phenylalanine. The entry retains the CDR3 DNA only, 42 bases that are in frame from base 1. CDR1 and CDR2 were assigned from the germline V gene (reference sequence) as DFQATT and SNEGSKA. Donors were around 37 systemically healthy Caucasian individuals from Russia aged roughly 6 to 95 years. Around 10 milliliters of peripheral blood were drawn from each donor into EDTA-treated Vacutainer tubes. Ficoll-Paque density-gradient centrifugation was used to isolate PBMCs, with at least 6.5 million obtained per sample. Total RNA was extracted from PBMCs with Trizol reagent, with at least 5 micrograms obtained per sample. For every donor, an aliquot of PBMCs went through flow cytometry to measure the percentages of naive CD45RAhigh/CD27high T cells. Libraries were made using 5' RACE. Sequenced on an Illumina HiSeq 2500. The second PCR ran for roughly 6 to 11 cycles and used a J-beta primer mix along with a sample-barcoded 5' primer. A unique molecular identifier was introduced onto each TCR beta cDNA molecule by a template-switch 5' adaptor carrying 12 random nucleotides. Each sample yielded at least 2.5 million CDR3-containing paired-end reads. First-strand cDNA was synthesized from all RNA with the Mint cDNA synthesis kit, primed by a TRBC-specific oligonucleotide. All cDNA was treated with uracil-DNA glycosylase and then went through a first 18-cycle PCR with the universal primers M1SS and BC2_uni_R. In the paper's pipeline: Each sample was normalized by randomly selecting 1 million high-quality reads, each carrying a distinct molecular identifier. Instead of being binned into consensus sequences, reads with shared molecular identifiers were discarded. CDR3 identification, clonotype clustering and error correction used MiTCR with a Q25 quality threshold and the strictest error-elimination algorithm. A nonparametric unseen species model with Euler transformation was used to estimate a lower bound on total TCR beta diversity. In TCRdb, the public reads were trimmed at Q25 with fastp and aligned with MiXCR, with productive beta chains retained. All rows with the same CDR3 protein become a single entry with the most common DNA and genes. TCRdb, not the authors, supplied the V and J calls. This sample is represented by hundreds of thousands of distinct CDR3 sequences; around two fifths of them were singletons. About 19% of the sample is taken by the ten largest.

This clonotype was seen a handful of times. Its antigen is currently not known. One base away there is no much larger clone; base qualities are not given. Sequencing was carried out using blood. The V and J segments used are TRBV20-1 and TRBJ2-3; a confident D gene designation cannot be given. This TCR derives from a man between 60 and 70 years old in good health. This receptor has the CDR3 CSARSGPLTDTQYF. The nucleotide sequence is TGCAGTGCTAGGTCAGGCCCCCTCACAGATACGCAGTATTTT.